This T cell receptor (beta chain) came from a study of blood T cell repertoires in COVID-19. Background on the study: COVID-19 samples collected from the United States, Italy and Spain covered acute and convalescent phases. PBMCs, B-cell-depleted T cells, or T cells provided the cDNA or gDNA that made up the material.

During active infection, Seattle patients enrolled and were then monitored through disease. This clone was found a few times. Original methodology: For nucleated cells, counts were estimated from reference gene primer amplification. Data came from immunoSEQ multiplex PCR; TCRdb stores just in-frame clones and leaves some out. V and J calls and clone size are as listed in that table; D and trimming were resolved from the DNA. The profile shows 200,000 to 250,000 clones, approximately 85% of them singletons. This CDR3 contains 14 residues. Trimming removed 0 bases from V and 10 bases from J, with 15 bases in between. Germline lookup yields CDR1 MGHRA and CDR2 YSYEKL.

This receptor was obtained from a woman between 70 and 85 years old with COVID-19, enrolled during active disease. The rearrangement uses TRBV4-1 and TRBJ1-1, with a possible D match to TRBD1 (6 bases). The sequencing sample was made of peripheral blood. CDR3: CASSQDLGARGAFF. In DNA form, the CDR3 reads TGCGCCAGCAGCCAAGATTTGGGGGCCCGTGGAGCTTTCTTT.